Following are 21 T cell receptor beta chains from one sample sequenced in a study of blood T cell repertoires in COVID-19. Only in-frame clones appear in the TCRdb table, and some are missing; sequencing was by immunoSEQ multiplex PCR. The sample lists some 200,000 clones; 87% were seen once. The sequencing input was peripheral blood. These receptor sequences come from a woman younger than 35 who had recovered from COVID-19.

The gene calls are TRBV6-2 or TRBV6-3 and TRBJ1-1, with no clear D. In germline, CDR1 is MNHEY, CDR2 SVGEGT. CDR3 length equals 15 residues. With 4 bases removed from V and 2 bases from J, the gap between germline ends came to 14 bases. CDR3 in DNA: TGTGCCAGCAGTTTCCTACAGAAAACTAACACTGAAGCTTTCTTT. Translating gives CASSFLQKTNTEAFF.

This clone was counted a single time. V and J are TRBV18 and TRBJ1-2; TRBD1 matches 8 bases. Germline values: CDR1 KGHSH, CDR2 LQKENI. V lost 6 bases and J lost 3; bases outside the gene matches: 6. This CDR3 comprises 14 residues. CDR3 sequence reads: CASSHPGGDYGYTF. CDR3 DNA sequence: TGTGCCAGCTCGCACCCAGGGGGCGACTATGGCTACACCTTC.

The rearrangement joins TRBV28 to TRBJ1-1; TRBD1 might be the D (6 bases). From germline, CDR1 is MDHEN and CDR2 SYDVKM. CDR3 size: 16 residues. The ends were cut back, 0 bases at V and 0 bases at J, with 11 bases in the middle. This CDR3 is CASSLWAGAMNTEAFF. The DNA for the CDR3 is TGTGCCAGCAGTTTATGGGCGGGGGCCATGAACACTGAAGCTTTCTTT.

The chain uses TRBV6-5 and TRBJ1-5, with D unresolved. The CDR3 runs to 16 residues. The V and J ends lost 4 bases and 7 bases respectively, with 20 bases between them. Germline CDR1 is MNHEY and CDR2 is SVGAGI. CDR3 nucleotide sequence: TGTGCCAGCAGTTCCCCACTGACCCTGACGGGGCAGCCCCAGCATTTT. Translated: CASSSPLTLTGQPQHF.

V is TRBV13 and J is TRBJ2-3; unclear D gene. CDR1 is PRHDT and CDR2 is FYEKMQ in the germline V gene (reference sequence). The CDR3 sequence is 13 residues long. V was trimmed by 2 bases and J by 1 base, leaving 4 bases between them. This CDR3 reads CASSLPGTDTQYF. The CDR3, as DNA: TGTGCCAGCAGCTTACCGGGCACAGATACGCAGTATTTT.

The V gene is TRBV15, the J gene TRBJ2-5, with D perhaps TRBD1 (6 bases). Trimming shortened V by 1 base and J by 5 bases, and 20 bases separated the two germline ends. Germline lookup yields CDR1 LNHNV and CDR2 YYDKDF (reference sequence). CDR3 length: 17 residues. CDR3 residues: CATSRVGLGRGWETQYF. CDR3 DNA sequence: TGTGCCACCAGCAGAGTAGGTCTTGGCAGGGGCTGGGAGACCCAGTACTTC.

This chain uses TRBV6-2 or TRBV6-3 with TRBJ2-7; 8 bases fit TRBD2. CDR3 length equals 15 residues. Germline assignment: CDR1 MNHEY and CDR2 SVGEGT. The V gene end was trimmed by 6 bases and the J gene end by 3 bases; junction bases not matched to a gene: 10. CDR3: CASSTRGGLHYEQYF. CDR3 sequence (DNA): TGTGCCAGCAGCACACGGGGGGGGCTGCACTACGAGCAGTACTTC.

The V gene is TRBV25-1, the J gene TRBJ1-1, with D maybe TRBD1 (6 bases). CDR3 length: 17 amino acids. The V gene's germline CDR1 is MGHDK and CDR2 SYGVNS. V was clipped by 0 bases and J by 7 bases, with 21 bases between them. The CDR3 is CASSEYGGGRTPGEAFF. The CDR3 nucleotides read TGTGCCAGCAGTGAATATGGGGGGGGCAGGACACCTGGTGAAGCTTTCTTT. Based on the CDR3 plus reference TRBV25-1 and TRBJ1-1, the full variable domain is EADIYQTPRYLVIGTGKKITLECSQTMGHDKMYWYQQDPGMELHLIHYSYGVNSTEKGDLSSESTVSRIRTEHFPLTLESARPSHTSQYLCASSEYGGGRTPGEAFFGQGTRLTVV.

V and J are TRBV7-9 and TRBJ1-4, with D tentatively TRBD1 (5 bases). Germline V gene data show CDR1 as SEHNR and CDR2 as FQNEAQ (reference sequence). Trimming removed 1 base from V and 7 bases from J, with 10 bases in between. There are 14 residues in the CDR3. The CDR3 loop is CASSLGQGIEKLFF. In DNA, the CDR3 is TGTGCCAGCAGCTTAGGGCAGGGTATTGAAAAACTGTTTTTT.

This clone was counted between two and nine times. The chain employs TRBV18 and TRBJ2-7, with 7 bases identical to TRBD2. Trimming cost V 0 bases and J 3 bases; bases outside gene matches: 5. CDR1 and CDR2 from the germline V gene are KGHSH and LQKENI. This CDR3 is built from 15 residues. Here the CDR3 reads CASSPPSQRGYEQYF. The CDR3 region has the DNA TGTGCCAGCTCACCACCTTCTCAGCGGGGCTACGAGCAGTACTTC. Complete variable domain (other parts from reference TRBV18 and TRBJ2-7): NAGVMQNPRHLVRRRGQEARLRCSPMKGHSHVYWYRQLPEEGLKFMVYLQKENIIDESGMPKERFSAEFPKEGPSILRIQQVVRGDSAAYFCASSPPSQRGYEQYFGPGTRLTVT.

The chain joins TRBV5-6 to TRBJ1-2; D gene uncertain. CDR1 is SGHDT and CDR2 is YYEEEE in the germline V gene. The CDR3 loop spans 13 amino acids. V lost 2 bases, J lost 5 bases, and 10 bases lay in between. Here the CDR3 reads CASSFPASYGYTF. The CDR3 DNA is TGTGCCAGCAGCTTTCCAGCGTCGTATGGCTACACCTTC.

The rearrangement links TRBV24-1 to TRBJ1-1; 7 bases line up with TRBD1. CDR1 is KGHDR and CDR2 is SFDVKD in the germline V gene. The V gene end was trimmed by 4 bases and the J gene end by 9 bases; junction bases not matched to a gene: 13. The CDR3 runs to 15 residues. Written as DNA, the CDR3 is TGTGCCACCAGTGACCCAAGAAATACAGGGGAAAAAGCTTTCTTT. Amino acids: CATSDPRNTGEKAFF.

The chain links TRBV9 to TRBJ1-1, with a weak D call TRBD1 (5 bases). CDR3 length: 15 amino acids. Germline CDR1 and CDR2: SGDLS and YYNGEE. The V gene lost 0 bases and the J gene lost 6 bases, with 15 bases spanning the gap. Here the CDR3 reads CASSVDGGGSAEAFF. CDR3 DNA: TGTGCCAGCAGCGTAGACGGCGGGGGGTCGGCTGAAGCTTTCTTT.

The chain has TRBV14 and TRBJ2-1, with TRBD2 matching over 8 bases. With V trimmed by 1 base and J by 9 bases, 14 bases remained unmatched. Germline assignment: CDR1 SGHDN and CDR2 FVKESK. This CDR3 has 17 amino acids. The CDR3 sequence is CASSQAGTRFFRAEQFF. The CDR3 region has the DNA TGTGCCAGCAGCCAAGCCGGGACTAGATTTTTTAGGGCTGAGCAGTTCTTC.

V usage is TRBV3-1 (or the pseudogene TRBV3-2) and J usage is TRBJ2-2; D not resolved. V was clipped by 1 base and J by 1 base, with 7 bases between them. CDR1 and CDR2 (germline): LGHDT, YNNKEL (reference sequence). This CDR3 region has 15 residues. CDR3 amino acids: CASSQAPGNTGELFF. CDR3 sequence (DNA): TGTGCCAGCAGCCAAGCTCCAGGGAACACCGGGGAGCTGTTTTTT.

The V call is TRBV5-1, the J call TRBJ2-1, with no clear D. The CDR3 sequence is 14 residues long. Trimming stripped 2 bases from V and 0 bases from J, with 6 bases between. In germline, CDR1 is SGHRS, CDR2 YFSETQ. This CDR3 is CASSLWSSYNEQFF. For the CDR3, the DNA is TGCGCCAGCAGCTTATGGAGCTCCTACAATGAGCAGTTCTTC.

This chain links TRBV19 with TRBJ2-7, with 9 bases lining up with TRBD1. There are 14 residues in the CDR3. Looked up from germline, CDR1 is LNHDA and CDR2 is SQIVND (reference sequence). J lost 2 bases, V lost 6 bases, and 5 bases had no gene match. Here the CDR3 DNA reads TGTGCCAGTAGCCGTAGACAGGGGGCCTACGAGCAGTACTTC. The encoded protein is CASSRRQGAYEQYF.

This clone was seen a handful of times. This sequence joins TRBV5-1 and TRBJ1-2, with a tentative D call TRBD1 (6 bases). CDR3 length: 17 residues. V lost 0 bases and J 0 bases, leaving 15 bases between the germline ends. The germline V gene encodes CDR1 SGHRS and CDR2 YFSETQ. DNA of the CDR3: TGCGCCAGCAGCTTGGATACAGGGCGAGGGTCTAACTATGGCTACACCTTC. Residues: CASSLDTGRGSNYGYTF.

The gene calls are TRBV28 and TRBJ2-5; D unresolved. Germline CDR1 reads MDHEN; CDR2 reads SYDVKM. The CDR3 sequence is 14 residues long. V lost 3 bases to trimming and J lost 5 bases, with 13 bases between them. Here the CDR3 reads CASSFKAVRETQYF. DNA of the CDR3: TGTGCCAGCAGTTTTAAGGCAGTGCGGGAGACCCAGTACTTC.

The CDR3 protein is CASSQNEDYEQYF. The DNA for the CDR3 is TGTGCCAGCAGCCAAAACGAGGACTACGAGCAGTACTTC. The V gene is TRBV3-1 (or the pseudogene TRBV3-2), the J gene TRBJ2-7; D gene unclear. Per germline, CDR1 LGHDT and CDR2 YNNKEL (reference sequence). V lost 2 bases and J lost 3, with 8 bases in between. The CDR3 spans 13 residues.

The V gene is TRBV13, the J gene TRBJ2-7, with TRBD1 identical over 8 bases. The junction had 19 bases not matched to a gene; V was cut back by 3 bases and J by 6 bases. The CDR3 covers 18 residues. CDR1 is PRHDT, CDR2 FYEKMQ, per germline (reference sequence). CDR3 sequence (DNA): TGTGCCAGCAGCTTCGGGGACAGGCCCCAAGGTAGATCTGGCGAGCAGTACTTC. Translation gives CASSFGDRPQGRSGEQYF. Drawing the rest from reference TRBV13 and TRBJ2-7, the complete variable domain is AAGVIQSPRHLIKEKRETATLKCYPIPRHDTVYWYQQGPGQDPQFLISFYEKMQSDKGSIPDRFSAQQFSDYHSELNMSSLELGDSALYFCASSFGDRPQGRSGEQYFGPGTRLTVT.